This is a list of T cell receptor beta chains from one sample in a study of blood T cell repertoires in COVID-19. Assay: immunoSEQ multiplex PCR; the TCRdb copy retains only in-frame clones and omits some. The sample holds about 35,000 clones, roughly 88% seen once. The specimen was peripheral blood. The receptor set was obtained from a human donor in a cohort sampled during active COVID-19. The CDR3 runs from the conserved cysteine through the conserved F or W. D genes are given only for firm matches. Clone size appears in some rows only: once, few, many, or a class for an expanded clone.

V	D	J	size	DNA	CDR3
TRBV5-4	-	TRBJ2-6	-	TGTGCCAGCAGCTCTGTCGGCTCTGGGGCCAACGTCCTGACTTTC	CASSSVGSGANVLTF
TRBV5-1	TRBD2	TRBJ2-1	-	TGCGCCAGCAGCTGGGGACTAGCGGGAGCGGGGGAGCAGTTCTTC	CASSWGLAGAGEQFF
TRBV2	TRBD1	TRBJ1-4	once	TGTGCCAGCACGACAGGGGAAAAGGAACTGTTTTTT	CASTTGEKELFF
TRBV12-3/TRBV12-4	-	TRBJ1-1	-	TGTGCCTCTACGGGGTTCTGGACCACTGAAGCTTTCTTT	CASTGFWTTEAFF
TRBV4-3	-	TRBJ2-4	-	TGCGCCAGCAGCCAAGATCGGTGGAACATTCAGTACTTC	CASSQDRWNIQYF
TRBV30	-	TRBJ2-1	once	TGTGCCTGGTCCCGGGACTTAGGTCGGAATGAGCAGTTCTTC	CAWSRDLGRNEQFF
TRBV4-2	-	TRBJ1-3	-	TGTGCCAGCAGCCAAGTACGCTTCCCAGGGGTTTCATCTGGAAACACCATATATTTT	CASSQVRFPGVSSGNTIYF
TRBV29-1	-	TRBJ1-1	-	TGCAGCGTAAGAGACAGTGGTGAAGCTTTCTTT	CSVRDSGEAFF
TRBV5-1	TRBD1	TRBJ1-2	-	TGCGCCAGCAGCGGAGACAGGGGTTCAAGCGGCTACACCTTC	CASSGDRGSSGYTF
TRBV9	-	TRBJ2-2	-	TGTGCCAGCAGCGTAGAGGGACTTTACACCGGGGAGCTGTTTTTT	CASSVEGLYTGELFF
TRBV6-5	TRBD1	TRBJ1-6	-	TGTGCCAGCAGATCGGGACAGAGGCACTCACCCCTCCACTTT	CASRSGQRHSPLHF
TRBV12-3/TRBV12-4	-	TRBJ2-5	-	TGTGCCAGCAGCCGCGGCGGAGAGACCCAGTACTTC	CASSRGGETQYF
TRBV18	-	TRBJ1-2	-	TGTGCCAGCTCACCACCAAGGGGAGGCTATGGCTACACCTTC	CASSPPRGGYGYTF
TRBV5-4	-	TRBJ2-7	-	TGTGCCAGCAGCTTGGCCGAGGGCAGGGGCTACGAGCAGTACTTC	CASSLAEGRGYEQYF
TRBV11-2	TRBD1	TRBJ1-3	-	TGTGCCAGCAGCCTTACAGGGGTCTCTGGAAACACCATATATTTT	CASSLTGVSGNTIYF
TRBV7-9	TRBD1	TRBJ1-4	once	TGTGCCAGCAGCTTAGACGGGACAGCCCGCTTTCGGGGCGAAAAACTGTTTTTT	CASSLDGTARFRGEKLFF
TRBV5-1	TRBD1	TRBJ2-3	-	TGCGCCAGCAGCTTGGGAACCCAGGGGGTCGGCACGCAGTATTTT	CASSLGTQGVGTQYF
TRBV15	TRBD1	TRBJ2-5	-	TGTGCCACCAGCTGGGGACAGGGGAGGGAAGAGACCCAGTACTTC	CATSWGQGREETQYF
TRBV12-5	TRBD2	TRBJ2-1	-	TGTGCTAGTGGTTTGGTAGGATTAGCGGGAGTCGGGTACAATGAGCAGTTCTTC	CASGLVGLAGVGYNEQFF
TRBV6-5	-	TRBJ1-2	once	TGTGCCAGCAGCGCCCGAGACAGAAACTATGGCTACACCTTC	CASSARDRNYGYTF
TRBV4-2	-	TRBJ2-1	-	TGTGCCAGCAGCCAAGTAAAGGACTCCCACAATGAGCAGTTCTTC	CASSQVKDSHNEQFF
TRBV19	-	TRBJ1-1	-	TGTGCCAGTAGTACACAGGCCGAAGCTTTCTTT	CASSTQAEAFF
TRBV5-5	-	TRBJ1-2	-	TGTGCCAGCAGCTCAGGGTATGGCTACACCTTC	CASSSGYGYTF
TRBV7-9	TRBD1	TRBJ2-7	once	TGTGCCAGCAGCTCTCAGGGGGCAGGGACCTACGAGCAGTACTTC	CASSSQGAGTYEQYF
TRBV5-1	-	TRBJ2-4	-	TGCGCCAGCAGCCCGGGACTAGCCAAAAACATTCAGTACTTC	CASSPGLAKNIQYF
TRBV25-1	-	TRBJ2-5	-	TGTGCCAGCAGTGTCCCCGCGGGGTCGGAGACCCAGTACTTC	CASSVPAGSETQYF
TRBV2	-	TRBJ2-7	-	TGTGCCGGGGGACTGGTTAACTACGAGCAGTACTTC	CAGGLVNYEQYF
TRBV7-2	TRBD2	TRBJ2-3	-	TGTGCCAGCAGCGCCCGTGGCGGGGGGGGCACAGATACGCAGTATTTT	CASSARGGGGTDTQYF
TRBV6-5	TRBD1	TRBJ1-1	-	TGTGCCAGCAGTTACGAGAGGACAGGTAGAAACACTGAAGCTTTCTTT	CASSYERTGRNTEAFF
TRBV7-9	TRBD2	TRBJ2-2	-	TGTGCCAGCAGCTCGTACGGAGCGGGGGGTGATACCGGGGAGCTGTTTTTT	CASSSYGAGGDTGELFF
TRBV6-2/TRBV6-3	TRBD1	TRBJ1-4	once	TGTGCCAGCAGCCTCCGGGACAGAAGATCTAATGAAAAACTGTTTTTT	CASSLRDRRSNEKLFF
TRBV4-2	-	TRBJ2-5	once	TGTGCCAGCAGCCCCGGGACTCAAGAGACCCAGTACTTC	CASSPGTQETQYF
TRBV7-2	-	TRBJ1-2	-	TGTGCCAGCAGCCCTGGGAGGGCCGTCTATGGCTACACCTTC	CASSPGRAVYGYTF
TRBV19	-	TRBJ2-3	-	TGTGCCAGTACCGACAGGGACTCTAGCACAGATACGCAGTATTTT	CASTDRDSSTDTQYF
TRBV11-3	TRBD1	TRBJ2-2	-	TGTGCCAGCAGCGCCGGGACAGGGAAGGCCGGGGAGCTGTTTTTT	CASSAGTGKAGELFF
TRBV12-3/TRBV12-4	-	TRBJ1-5	-	TGTGCCAGCAGTCGGGAACTTCATCAGCCCCAGCATTTT	CASSRELHQPQHF
TRBV6-5	-	TRBJ1-2	once	TGTGCCAGCTTCGGCGGCGCCCTCTATGGCTACACCTTC	CASFGGALYGYTF
TRBV9	TRBD2	TRBJ2-1	-	TGTGCCAGCAGCGCGGGGGGCTCCTACAATGAGCAGTTCTTC	CASSAGGSYNEQFF
TRBV7-2	TRBD1	TRBJ2-7	-	TGTGCCAGCAGTCGCCGGGACAGGGGCTACGAGCAGTACTTC	CASSRRDRGYEQYF
TRBV18	TRBD2	TRBJ2-7	once	TGTGCCAGCTCACCTGGGACTAGCGGCTCCTACGAGCAGTACTTC	CASSPGTSGSYEQYF
TRBV3-1/TRBV3-2	-	TRBJ2-7	-	TGTGCCAGCAGCCAAGTCCCTAGCTCGTCTTACGAGCAGTACTTC	CASSQVPSSSYEQYF
TRBV19	TRBD1	TRBJ2-2	-	TGTGCCAGTCACTATGCCGGGACAGGAAACACCGGGGAGCTGTTTTTT	CASHYAGTGNTGELFF
TRBV29-1	-	TRBJ2-1	-	TGCAGCGTCATGGGGGCAGCCAAAGGGCAGTTCTTC	CSVMGAAKGQFF
TRBV7-6	TRBD2	TRBJ2-1	-	TGTGCCAGCAGCTTAAGGGGGACTAGCGGTAATGAGCAGTTCTTC	CASSLRGTSGNEQFF
TRBV18	-	TRBJ2-5	-	TGTGCCAGCTCACCATGGGTCGGGCAAGAGACCCAGTACTTC	CASSPWVGQETQYF
TRBV2	-	TRBJ2-7	-	TGTGCCAGCAGCGACGGGAGCTCCTACGAGCAGTACTTC	CASSDGSSYEQYF
TRBV18	TRBD2	TRBJ2-5	-	TGTGCCAGCTCACCACGGGGAGGGGTATGGCGAGAGACCCAGTACTTC	CASSPRGGVWRETQYF
TRBV28	-	TRBJ1-2	-	TGTGCCAGCAGTTTTCCACACCTTTTC	CASSFPHLF